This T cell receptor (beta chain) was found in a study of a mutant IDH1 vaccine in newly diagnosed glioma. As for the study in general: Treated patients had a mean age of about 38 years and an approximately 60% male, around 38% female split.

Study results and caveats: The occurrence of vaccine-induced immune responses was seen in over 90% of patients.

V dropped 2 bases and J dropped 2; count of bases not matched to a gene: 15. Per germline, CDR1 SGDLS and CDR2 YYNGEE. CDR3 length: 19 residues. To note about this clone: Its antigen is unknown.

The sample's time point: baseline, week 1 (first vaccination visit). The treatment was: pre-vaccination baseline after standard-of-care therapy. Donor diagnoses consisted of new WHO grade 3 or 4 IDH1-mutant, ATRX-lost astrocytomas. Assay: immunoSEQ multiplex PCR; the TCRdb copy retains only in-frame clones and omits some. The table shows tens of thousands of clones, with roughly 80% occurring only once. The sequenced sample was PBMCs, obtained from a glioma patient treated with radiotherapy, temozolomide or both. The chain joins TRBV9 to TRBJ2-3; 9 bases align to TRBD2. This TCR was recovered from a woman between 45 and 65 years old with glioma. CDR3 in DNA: TGTGCCAGCAGCGTCCGGGCGGCTAGCGGGGCTCGATACACAGATACGCAGTATTTT. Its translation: CASSVRAASGARYTDTQYF.